The 24 T cell receptor beta chains in this list originate from one sample, sequenced in a study of OX40 agonist ivuxolimab in advanced cancers. The protocol was immunoSEQ multiplex PCR, while the TCRdb copy is restricted to in-frame clones and leaves out a portion. The sample records 75,000 to 95,000 clones, about 90% being singletons. The sequenced sample was CD4+ or CD8+ T cells sorted from blood, obtained in a trial of the OX40 agonist ivuxolimab. All receptors come from an adult with an advanced solid tumor such as melanoma, head and neck, liver or kidney cancer.

The genes are TRBV6-6 and TRBJ1-1; D possibly corresponds to TRBD1 (5 bases). Germline V gives CDR1 MNHNY, CDR2 SVGAGI (reference sequence). V dropped 6 bases and J dropped 1 base, with 12 bases sitting between them. The CDR3 loop spans 14 amino acids. The CDR3 region has the DNA TGTGCCAGCAGCACGACAGTGACGAACACTGAAGCTTTCTTT. The encoded protein is CASSTTVTNTEAFF.

This sequence joins TRBV25-1 and TRBJ2-5, with D perhaps matching TRBD1 (6 bases). CDR1 is MGHDK and CDR2 is SYGVNS in the germline V gene. CDR3 length: 14 residues. V gave up 3 bases and J gave up 5 bases, with 13 bases separating them. DNA of the CDR3: TGTGCCAGCAGTGAGCCTCAGGGGTGGGAGACCCAGTACTTC. Translating it yields CASSEPQGWETQYF.

On this clone: The junction and the germline gene differ at one end; a read error may be behind it. The chain employs TRBV6-5 and TRBJ2-7; unclear D gene. CDR3 length: 14 amino acids. Germline CDR1 MNHEY, CDR2 SVGAGI. The chain's CDR3 is CASSYSSILREVDF. In DNA, the CDR3 is TGTGCCAGCAGTTACTCGAGTATCTTAAGGGAAGTGGACTTC.

The chain has TRBV7-2 and TRBJ1-1; D remains unclear. V was pared by 1 base and J by 1 base, with 4 bases between. The CDR3 loop spans 13 amino acids. Germline loops: CDR1 SGHTA, CDR2 FQGNSA. The CDR3 reads CASSLERNTEAFF. The CDR3 nucleotides read TGTGCCAGCAGCTTAGAAAGGAACACTGAAGCTTTCTTT.

Regarding this clone: A junction end diverges from the germline sequence, so it may reflect a read error. The chain is built from TRBV6-1 and TRBJ1-2, with TRBD1 matching 8 bases. The CDR3 extends over 14 amino acids. Looked up from germline, CDR1 is MNHNS and CDR2 is SASEGT. This chain's CDR3 is CASREGQGRLGYTF. In nucleotides, the CDR3 is TGTGCCAGCAGGGAAGGACAGGGTCGGCTTGGCTACACCTTC.

This clone was seen only once. The chain uses TRBV11-3 and TRBJ2-3, with 12 bases matching TRBD2. The CDR3 runs to 14 residues. The V segment lost 8 bases and the J segment 3 bases; nucleotides outside the gene matches: 3. Germline V gene sequence: CDR1 SGHNT, CDR2 YENEEA. The CDR3 sequence is CASRLAGVTDTQYF. In DNA, the CDR3 is TGTGCCAGCCGACTAGCGGGAGTAACAGATACGCAGTATTTT.

The chain is built from TRBV27 and TRBJ1-2; possibly TRBD1 for D (5 bases). The germline gives CDR1 MNHEY, CDR2 SMNVEV (reference sequence). CDR3 size: 13 residues. Trimming took 7 bases from V and 8 from J, leaving 17 bases between them. In DNA, the CDR3 is TGTGCCAGCAACCCTGGGGGGGTCGAAGGCTACACCTTC. Encoded protein: CASNPGGVEGYTF.

The rearrangement joins TRBV5-1 to TRBJ2-5, with TRBD2 matching 8 bases. This CDR3 comprises 16 residues. V gave up 5 bases and J gave up 5 bases; unmatched junction bases: 14. Germline CDR1 SGHRS, CDR2 YFSETQ. CDR3 nucleotides: TGCGCCAGCAGTCAAGGTCCGGGAGGGCAGGGGGAGACCCAGTACTTC. This translates into CASSQGPGGQGETQYF.

The V gene is TRBV11-3, the J gene TRBJ1-1, with D uncertain. There are 15 residues in the CDR3. Germline CDR1 reads SGHNT; CDR2 reads YENEEA. V was cut by 0 bases and J by 0 bases, with 8 bases left in between. The CDR3 region is CASSLEGSMNTEAFF. CDR3 nucleotide sequence: TGTGCCAGCAGCTTAGAGGGATCCATGAACACTGAAGCTTTCTTT.

The CDR3 reads CASSVDLVRGEQFF. For the CDR3, the DNA is TGTGCCAGCAGCGTAGATCTAGTAAGGGGTGAGCAGTTCTTC. The chain links TRBV9 to TRBJ2-1; D might be TRBD1 (5 bases). V shed 0 bases and J shed 9 bases, with 13 bases lying between them. The CDR3 runs to 14 residues. The germline gives CDR1 SGDLS, CDR2 YYNGEE.

CDR3 amino acids: CASSREGQGVTGELFF. As DNA, the CDR3 is TGTGCCAGTAGTAGGGAAGGACAGGGTGTCACCGGGGAGCTGTTTTTT. V gene TRBV19 combines with J gene TRBJ2-2; 8 nucleotides align to TRBD1. The germline gives CDR1 LNHDA, CDR2 SQIVND (reference sequence). The trim removed 4 bases at V and 4 bases at J, leaving 8 bases unmatched. This CDR3 has 16 amino acids.

CDR3 in amino acids: CASTQTGEFGYGYTF. CDR3 coding DNA: TGTGCCAGCACCCAGACAGGCGAATTCGGCTATGGCTACACCTTC. This sequence joins TRBV2 and TRBJ1-2, with D perhaps TRBD1 (6 bases). The germline V and J ends were trimmed by 7 bases and 4 bases, with 19 bases remaining between them. Germline-derived CDR1 and CDR2 are SNHLY and FYNNEI. The CDR3 has 15 amino acids.

This clone showed up just once. The rearrangement joins TRBV29-1 to TRBJ1-1; the match to TRBD1 covers 7 bases. CDR1 and CDR2 from the germline V gene are SQVTM and ANQGSEA. The CDR3 has 13 amino acids. V lost 7 bases to trimming and J lost 4 bases; unmatched junction nucleotides: 9. CDR3 in DNA: TGCAGCGCTAACAGGGGAGGTACCACTGAAGCTTTCTTT. It yields the protein CSANRGGTTEAFF.

Written as DNA, the CDR3 is TGCGCCAGCAGCTGGACATACCTCTACAATGAGCAGTTCTTC. Translation: CASSWTYLYNEQFF. V usage is TRBV5-1 and J usage is TRBJ2-1, with D maybe TRBD1 (5 bases). Germline V gene data show CDR1 as SGHRS and CDR2 as YFSETQ. The germline V and J ends were trimmed by 3 bases and 3 bases, with 10 bases remaining between them. There are 14 residues in the CDR3.

CDR3 bases: TGCAGTGCCTCTGACAGTTTTGAAGCTTTCTTT. Translation: CSASDSFEAFF. The chain employs TRBV20-1 and TRBJ1-1; maybe TRBD1 (5 bases). CDR3 length equals 11 residues. V lost 6 bases, J lost 7 bases, and 12 bases lay in between. Per germline, CDR1 DFQATT and CDR2 SNEGSKA (reference sequence).

The CDR3 reads CASSPLGTGIAFYEQYF. The CDR3 region has the DNA TGTGCCAGCTCACCCCTAGGGACCGGGATAGCTTTCTACGAGCAGTACTTC. The chain couples TRBV18 to TRBJ2-7; perhaps D is TRBD1 or TRBD2 (5 bases each). CDR3 length: 17 amino acids. Germline lookup yields CDR1 KGHSH and CDR2 LQKENI. Trimming pared 3 bases from V and 3 bases from J, leaving 21 bases between.

The chain recombines TRBV29-1 with TRBJ1-1; D perhaps matches TRBD1 (6 bases). CDR1 and CDR2 from the germline V gene are SQVTM and ANQGSEA. The CDR3 has 11 amino acids. V lost 5 bases, J lost 5 bases, and 9 bases lay in between. CDR3 in DNA: TGCAGCGTTTATGGACAGACTGAAGCTTTCTTT. This sequence encodes CSVYGQTEAFF. Filled out from reference TRBV29-1 and TRBJ1-1, the complete variable domain reads SAVISQKPSRDICQRGTSLTIQCQVDSQVTMMFWYRQQPGQSLTLIATANQGSEATYESGFVIDKFPISRPNLTFSTLTVSNMSPEDSSIYLCSVYGQTEAFFGQGTRLTVV.

This chain links TRBV15 with TRBJ1-2; 7 bases are shared with TRBD1. V lost 4 bases, J lost 5 bases, and 13 bases stayed unmatched. Germline V lookup: CDR1 LNHNV, CDR2 YYDKDF (reference sequence). The CDR3 totals 16 residues. The CDR3 DNA follows: TGTGCCACCAGCACTTCCAAAGTCAGGGGGATATATGGCTACACCTTC. Amino acids: CATSTSKVRGIYGYTF.

The V call is TRBV29-1, the J call TRBJ2-7, with 14 bases matching TRBD2. After removal of 0 bases from V and 5 bases from J, the junction contained 9 bases not matched to a gene. Germline V gene sequence: CDR1 SQVTM, CDR2 ANQGSEA. The CDR3 is 17 amino acids. CDR3 loop: CSVEDRGLAGAPDEQYF. The CDR3 region has the DNA TGCAGCGTTGAAGATCGGGGACTAGCGGGAGCTCCTGACGAGCAGTACTTC.

The chain employs TRBV5-1 and TRBJ2-5; D ambiguous. The CDR3 sequence is 14 residues long. The V end was cut by 0 bases, the J end by 4 bases, with 10 bases between. Germline V gene data show CDR1 as SGHRS and CDR2 as YFSETQ. This CDR3 reads CASSLATARETQYF. The CDR3 bases are TGCGCCAGCAGCTTGGCCACGGCGAGAGAGACCCAGTACTTC.

The rearrangement links TRBV5-6 to TRBJ2-2; D is perhaps TRBD2 (6 bases). Germline V CDR1 and CDR2: SGHDT, YYEEEE. V was pared by 0 bases and J by 11 bases, with 11 bases between. The CDR3 is 13 amino acids. The CDR3 spells CASSLVAGSELFF. CDR3 nucleotide sequence: TGTGCCAGCAGCTTGGTGGCGGGGTCAGAGCTGTTTTTT.

The rearrangement joins TRBV11-3 to TRBJ2-1; no firm D call. Trimming took off 2 bases at V and 9 bases at J, with 14 bases between the two ends. Germline CDR1 SGHNT, CDR2 YENEEA. This CDR3 is 14 amino acids long. DNA of the CDR3: TGTGCCAGCAGCTTAAGTCGGGCTGGGATTGAGCAGTTCTTC. Amino acid sequence: CASSLSRAGIEQFF.

The V call is TRBV29-1, the J call TRBJ1-1; D may be TRBD1 (5 bases). The CDR3 has 11 amino acids. Germline V gene lookup returns CDR1 SQVTM and CDR2 ANQGSEA. V lost 2 bases to trimming and J lost 11 bases, with 12 bases between them. The CDR3 nucleotides are TGCAGCGTTGAAATCCCAGGGCCGGCTTTCTTT. Its protein product is CSVEIPGPAFF.

The chain employs TRBV5-1 and TRBJ2-6, with D possibly called TRBD1 or TRBD2 (8 bases each). The CDR3 is made up of 22 amino acids. Germline CDR1 and CDR2: SGHRS and YFSETQ. Trimming pared 4 bases from V and 0 bases from J, leaving 29 bases between. CDR3 region: CASSRPGQANSGTSSGANVLTF. CDR3 nucleotide sequence: TGCGCCAGCAGCAGACCGGGACAGGCCAATAGCGGGACCTCCTCTGGGGCCAACGTCCTGACTTTC.